These 8 T cell receptor beta chains were sequenced from one sample in a study of blood T cells in healthy people across ages. The use of a sample-barcoded 5' primer and a J-beta primer mix characterized a second PCR of roughly 6 to 11 cycles. TCRdb reprocessed the 5' RACE reads via MiXCR and lists one record per CDR3 protein. The sample yields about 760,000 distinct CDR3 sequences, roughly 25% seen once. These data were also reused for a study on T cells of mothers and their children.

The specimen sequenced was blood. The receptors come from a boy aged 5 to 17 in good health.

The sample holds a few counts of this clonotype. V and J are TRBV6-6 and TRBJ2-5; 11 nucleotides align to TRBD2. J lost 5 bases, V lost 0 bases, and 2 bases had no gene match. The CDR3 has 15 amino acids. Germline V gives CDR1 MNHNY, CDR2 SVGAGI (reference sequence). The CDR3 is CASSYSLAGAETQYF. The CDR3 bases are TGTGCCAGCAGTTACTCACTAGCGGGAGCTGAGACCCAGTACTTC.

This clonotype was recorded a few times. The V call is TRBV2, the J call TRBJ2-1; D not certain. CDR3 length equals 16 residues. Per germline, CDR1 SNHLY and CDR2 FYNNEI. V was cut by 0 bases and J by 2 bases, with 11 bases left in between. Here the CDR3 reads CASSEASPDAYNEQFF. CDR3 in DNA: TGTGCCAGCAGTGAAGCTAGCCCAGATGCCTACAATGAGCAGTTCTTC.

This clonotype was observed a handful of times. This sequence joins TRBV12-3 or TRBV12-4 and TRBJ1-3; D gene uncertain. This CDR3 comprises 15 residues. V gave up 6 bases and J gave up 0 bases, with 12 bases separating them. Here the CDR3 reads CASRPTGSSGNTIYF. CDR3 coding DNA: TGTGCCAGCAGACCAACGGGAAGCTCTGGAAACACCATATATTTT.

J is TRBJ2-3 and V is TRBV6-6; D is uncertain. The germline V gene encodes CDR1 MNHNY and CDR2 SVGAGI (reference sequence). This CDR3 has 13 amino acids. The V gene lost 1 base and the J gene lost 4 bases, with 6 bases spanning the gap. The CDR3 loop reads CASSYLVADTQYF. Written as DNA, the CDR3 is TGTGCCAGCAGTTACTTGGTGGCAGATACGCAGTATTTT.

The chain couples TRBV24-1 to TRBJ2-1; a weak D match, TRBD2 (5 bases). The CDR3 runs 13 residues. CDR1 is KGHDR and CDR2 is SFDVKD in the germline V gene. V gave up 7 bases and J gave up 4 bases, with 10 bases separating them. In DNA, the CDR3 is TGTGCCACCAGGGGCGGGTCGTACAATGAGCAGTTCTTC. This translates into CATRGGSYNEQFF.

The chain combines TRBV5-1 with TRBJ2-1, with TRBD1 as a possible D gene (5 bases). The assigned J gene may be wrong: the sequence end matches TRBJ2-7 better. This CDR3 comprises 13 residues. Germline assignment: CDR1 SGHRS and CDR2 YFSETQ. In DNA, the CDR3 is TGCGCCAGCTCCAGGGCCGACTCCTACGAGCAGTACTTC. It translates to CASSRADSYEQYF.

The J gene is TRBJ2-5, the V gene TRBV29-1, with 11 bases fitting TRBD2. J was trimmed by 5 bases and V by 8 bases; bases with no gene match: 7. Germline CDR1 is SQVTM and CDR2 is ANQGSEA. CDR3 size: 13 residues. Here the CDR3 DNA reads TGCAGCCTACAGACTAGCGGGATTGAGACCCAGTACTTC. Its translation: CSLQTSGIETQYF.

J is TRBJ1-4 and V is TRBV4-1; perhaps TRBD1 as D (6 bases). Germline lookup yields CDR1 MGHRA and CDR2 YSYEKL. The CDR3 is made up of 12 amino acids. The V end lost 6 bases, the J end lost 11 bases, and 13 bases lay between the germline ends. CDR3 nucleotide sequence: TGCGCCAGCAGACCCCAGGGGTCTAAACTGTTTTTT. It encodes CASRPQGSKLFF.